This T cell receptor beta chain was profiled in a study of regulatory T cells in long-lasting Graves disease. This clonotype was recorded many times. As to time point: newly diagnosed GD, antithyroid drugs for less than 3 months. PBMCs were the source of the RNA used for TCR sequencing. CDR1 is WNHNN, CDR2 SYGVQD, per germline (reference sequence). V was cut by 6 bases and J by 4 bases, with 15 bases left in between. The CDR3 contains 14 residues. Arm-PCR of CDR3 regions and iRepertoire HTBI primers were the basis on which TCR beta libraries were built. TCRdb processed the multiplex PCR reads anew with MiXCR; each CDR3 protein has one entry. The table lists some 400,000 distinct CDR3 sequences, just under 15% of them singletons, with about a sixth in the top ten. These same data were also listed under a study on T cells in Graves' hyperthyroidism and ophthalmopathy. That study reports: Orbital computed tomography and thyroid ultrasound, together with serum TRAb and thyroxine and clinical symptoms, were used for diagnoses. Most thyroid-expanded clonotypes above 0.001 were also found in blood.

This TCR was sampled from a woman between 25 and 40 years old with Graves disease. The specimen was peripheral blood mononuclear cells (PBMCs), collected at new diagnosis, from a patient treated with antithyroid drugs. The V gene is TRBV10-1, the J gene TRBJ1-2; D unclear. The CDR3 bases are TGCGCCAGCAGCCCGGCGGGTGCGGGCTATGGCTACACCTTC. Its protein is CASSPAGAGYGYTF.